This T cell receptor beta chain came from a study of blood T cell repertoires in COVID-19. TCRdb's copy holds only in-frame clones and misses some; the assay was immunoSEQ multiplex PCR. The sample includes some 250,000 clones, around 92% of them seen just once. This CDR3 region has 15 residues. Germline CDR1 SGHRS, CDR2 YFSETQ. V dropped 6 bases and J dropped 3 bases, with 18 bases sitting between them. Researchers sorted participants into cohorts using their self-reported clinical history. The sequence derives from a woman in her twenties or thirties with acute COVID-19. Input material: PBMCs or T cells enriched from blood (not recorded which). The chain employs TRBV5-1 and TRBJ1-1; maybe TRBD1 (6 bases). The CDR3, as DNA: TGCGCCAGCACCAAGGGGGGGGGCACGGACACTGAAGCTTTCTTT. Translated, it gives CASTKGGGTDTEAFF.